This TCR beta chain emerged from a study of blood T cell repertoires in COVID-19. This clone showed up just once. V gave up 0 bases and J gave up 3 bases, with 13 bases separating them. The CDR3 has 17 amino acids. The germline V gene has CDR1 KGHDR and CDR2 SFDVKD. In the authors' methods: The authors estimated nucleated cell counts from reference gene primer amplification. The method was immunoSEQ multiplex PCR; TCRdb's version includes in-frame clones alone and lacks a portion of them. The V and J calls and clone size come from that table; D and trimming were worked out from the DNA. Of roughly 220,000 clones detected, over 60% appear once; the ten largest clones hold around 5.8%.

The chain combines TRBV24-1 with TRBJ2-2, with D perhaps TRBD2 (6 bases). This TCR was recovered from a woman in her sixties or seventies with acute or convalescent COVID-19. What was sequenced was peripheral blood. The CDR3 bases are TGTGCCACCAGTGATTTGGGCGGGATTGTGGACACCGGGGAGCTGTTTTTT. Its protein is CATSDLGGIVDTGELFF.